This is a list of T cell receptor beta chains from one sample in a study of vaccination effects on CD4 cells after COVID-19. Only in-frame clones appear in the TCRdb table, and some are missing; sequencing was by immunoSEQ multiplex PCR. The sample consists of 70,000 or so clones, roughly four fifths of them appearing once. No antigen has been identified for these receptors. The source material was CD4+ T cells from PBMCs cultured without peptide, sampled after COVID-19 vaccination. These receptors were obtained from a human donor who received a COVID-19 vaccine. CDR3s include the opening cysteine and the closing phenylalanine or tryptophan. A D gene is named only where the DNA matches it firmly. A row's size may be missing; if present it is once, few, many or a size class.

V	length	D	size	J	CDR3	DNA
TRBV18	14	TRBD1	once	TRBJ1-1	CASSPDRDNTEAFF	TGTGCCAGCTCACCGGACAGGGACAACACTGAAGCTTTCTTT
TRBV11-2	14	.	.	TRBJ2-2	CASGRDTYTGELFF	TGTGCCAGCGGTAGAGACACTTACACCGGGGAGCTGTTTTTT
TRBV24-1	16	TRBD1	.	TRBJ2-3	CATSDRTGARTDTQYF	TGTGCCACCAGTGATCGTACAGGGGCCCGCACAGATACGCAGTATTTT
TRBV10-2	19	.	.	TRBJ2-1	CASRRIGTAAVRSYNEQFF	TGCGCCAGCAGACGAATCGGGACCGCCGCAGTCCGCTCCTACAATGAGCAGTTCTTC
TRBV7-3	16	.	.	TRBJ1-2	CASSPPGTLTNYGYTF	TGTGCCAGCAGCCCTCCGGGAACCCTCACTAACTATGGCTACACCTTC
TRBV5-1	15	TRBD1	.	TRBJ2-2	CASSSGTGDTGELFF	TGCGCCAGCAGCTCGGGGACAGGGGACACCGGGGAGCTGTTTTTT
TRBV9	13	.	.	TRBJ1-1	CASSFAQETEAFF	TGTGCCAGCAGTTTCGCGCAGGAGACTGAAGCTTTCTTT
TRBV9	15	.	.	TRBJ1-5	CASSVAGESNQPQHF	TGTGCCAGCAGCGTAGCAGGAGAGAGCAATCAGCCCCAGCATTTT
TRBV6-5	16	.	once	TRBJ2-1	CASSYSKGLSYNEQFF	TGTGCCAGCAGTTACTCGAAGGGGCTGTCCTACAATGAGCAGTTCTTC
TRBV6-2/TRBV6-3	19	.	once	TRBJ2-5	CASSYSIGKERAGQETQYF	TGTGCCAGCAGTTACTCGATTGGGAAGGAGAGGGCAGGCCAAGAGACCCAGTACTTC
TRBV18	16	.	.	TRBJ1-1	CASSPAPGGVGTEAFF	TGTGCCAGCTCACCAGCACCCGGCGGGGTGGGCACTGAAGCTTTCTTT
TRBV2	16	TRBD1	.	TRBJ2-6	CASNRDRGSGANVLTF	TGTGCCAGCAATCGGGACAGGGGAAGTGGGGCCAACGTCCTGACTTTC
TRBV28	13	.	few	TRBJ1-6	CISWQGYNSPLHF	TGCATTTCTTGGCAGGGATATAATTCACCCCTCCACTTT
TRBV6-1	15	.	.	TRBJ1-2	CASSETPTVGYGYTF	TGTGCCAGCAGTGAAACCCCCACGGTGGGCTATGGCTACACCTTC
TRBV5-1	16	.	.	TRBJ1-4	CASSLSVPPDHEKLFF	TGCGCCAGCAGCTTGTCGGTGCCCCCTGACCATGAAAAACTGTTTTTT
TRBV15	15	TRBD1	.	TRBJ2-1	CATSRGGGTDYEQFF	TGTGCCACCAGCAGAGGAGGGGGCACGGACTATGAGCAGTTCTTC
TRBV25-1	16	TRBD1	.	TRBJ1-2	CASSDPGTGANYGYTF	TGTGCCAGCAGTGATCCCGGGACAGGAGCTAACTATGGCTACACCTTC
TRBV27	13	TRBD1	.	TRBJ1-5	CASSRTGDQPQHF	TGTGCCAGCAGCCGGACAGGGGATCAGCCCCAGCATTTT
TRBV9	17	TRBD2	.	TRBJ2-3	CASSATSGATSTDTQYF	TGTGCCAGCAGCGCCACTAGCGGGGCCACTAGCACAGATACGCAGTATTTT
TRBV2	15	.	.	TRBJ2-5	CASSGSVGQRETQYF	TGTGCCAGCAGTGGATCGGTAGGGCAACGGGAGACCCAGTACTTC
TRBV15	15	TRBD1	.	TRBJ1-4	CATSARQGLNEKLFF	TGTGCCACCAGCGCCCGACAGGGCCTTAATGAAAAACTGTTTTTT
TRBV24-1	14	.	.	TRBJ2-5	CATSDRTLQETQYF	TGTGCCACCAGTGACCGCACACTGCAAGAGACCCAGTACTTC
TRBV20-1	11	.	.	TRBJ2-1	CSAQRYNEQFF	TGCAGTGCTCAGAGATACAATGAGCAGTTCTTC
TRBV5-1	16	.	once	TRBJ2-6	CASSYIPGSGANVLTF	TGCGCCAGCAGCTACATCCCAGGGTCGGGGGCCAACGTCCTGACTTTC